This T cell receptor (beta chain) was retrieved from a study of CD8+CD57+ T cells in acquired aplastic anemia. About the research overall: Across the sorted CD4+ and CD8+ cells, DNA amounts averaged roughly 3 ug.

Germline V gives CDR1 LGHNA, CDR2 YSLEER. With 3 bases removed from V and 5 bases from J, the gap between germline ends came to 14 bases. This CDR3 spans 14 amino acids. Patients selected for sequencing had displayed CD8+CD57+ cell expansion by flow cytometry. All participating patients were living with severe acquired aplastic anemia. Both TCR beta VDJ combination and CDR3 sequence profiling were carried out. Genomic DNA was the template for this profiling. Via MiXCR, TCRdb re-called the reads, giving one row per CDR3 protein. In the table there are fewer than 250,000 distinct CDR3 sequences, 45% to 50% of which are singletons.

The origin of this receptor is a human donor with aplastic anemia. The chain combines TRBV4-3 with TRBJ2-7, with D hard to call. The sample was sorted CD4+, CD8+, or CD8+CD57+ T cells (not recorded which) from PBMCs. CDR3 in amino acids: CASSQYSGAHEQYF. The CDR3 coding sequence is TGCGCCAGCAGCCAGTACTCGGGTGCCCACGAGCAGTACTTC.